Ten or more counts support the clone carrying this T cell receptor (beta chain). Its specificity is not known. This sample was taken from a study of CD8 T cells in ankylosing spondylitis. Study-wide points: Blood from ankylosing spondylitis patients appeared to carry a characteristic roughly eight-variant TCR beta motif. In ankylosing spondylitis patients, matched synovial fluid reportedly showed significant enrichment of disease-linked clones.

CDR3 length equals 15 residues. Germline-derived CDR1 and CDR2 are SSHAT and FNYEAQ (reference sequence). The ends lost 4 bases at V and 1 base at J; junction bases unmatched: 0. TCRdb ran MiXCR on the 5' RACE reads and lists one entry per CDR3 protein. The sample contains 310,000 or so distinct CDR3 sequences, around 20% of which appear only once. J is TRBJ2-2 and V is TRBV7-7, with TRBD2 matching over 10 bases. This sequence was found in a male donor with ankylosing spondylitis or in good health (not recorded which). Sequenced input: blood, either unsorted or a sorted T cell fraction (not recorded which). CDR3 amino acids: CASSSSGRNTGELFF. DNA for the CDR3: TGTGCCAGCAGCTCTAGCGGGAGGAACACCGGGGAGCTGTTTTTT. Together with reference TRBV7-7 and TRBJ2-2, the CDR3 gives the full variable domain: GAGVSQSPRYKVTKRGQDVTLRCDPISSHATLYWYQQALGQGPEFLTYFNYEAQPDKSGLPSDRFSAERPEGSISTLTIQRTEQRDSAMYRCASSSSGRNTGELFFGEGSRLTVL.